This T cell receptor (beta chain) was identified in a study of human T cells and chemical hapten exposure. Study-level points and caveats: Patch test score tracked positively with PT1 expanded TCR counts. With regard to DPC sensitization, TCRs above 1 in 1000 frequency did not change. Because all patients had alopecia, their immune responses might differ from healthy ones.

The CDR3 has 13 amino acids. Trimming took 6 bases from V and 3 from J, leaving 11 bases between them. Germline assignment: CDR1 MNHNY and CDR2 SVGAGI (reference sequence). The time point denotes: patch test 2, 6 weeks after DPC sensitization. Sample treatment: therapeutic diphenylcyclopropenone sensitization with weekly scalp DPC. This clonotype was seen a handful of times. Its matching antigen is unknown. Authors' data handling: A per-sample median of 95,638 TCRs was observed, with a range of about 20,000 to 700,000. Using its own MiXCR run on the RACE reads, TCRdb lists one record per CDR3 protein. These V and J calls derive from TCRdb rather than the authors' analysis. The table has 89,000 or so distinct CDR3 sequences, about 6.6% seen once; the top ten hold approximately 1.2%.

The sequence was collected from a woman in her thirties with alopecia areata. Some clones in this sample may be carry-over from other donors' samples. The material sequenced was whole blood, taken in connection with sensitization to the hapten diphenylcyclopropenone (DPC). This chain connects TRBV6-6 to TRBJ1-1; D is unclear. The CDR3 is CASSSALYTEAFF. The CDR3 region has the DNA TGTGCCAGCAGCTCGGCTTTATACACTGAAGCTTTCTTT.